The rows below give T cell receptor beta chains drawn from one sample of a study of T cell changes during pregnancy in multiple sclerosis. The repertoire was sequenced with immunoSEQ multiplex PCR; TCRdb's copy has only in-frame clones and lacks some. The table has 35,000 to 40,000 clones, about nine tenths seen once; the top ten hold roughly 6%. This specimen consisted of CD8+ T cells from peripheral blood mononuclear cells, obtained in the second trimester of pregnancy. These receptors were taken from a female donor with multiple sclerosis, enrolled in a pregnancy study. The CDR3 runs from the conserved cysteine through the conserved F or W. D genes are given only for firm matches. Rows give clone size only sometimes, using once, few, many, or a class for an expanded clone.

clone_size | j_call | d_call | v_call | cdr3_aa | cdr3_nt
medium-sized | TRBJ2-7 | - | TRBV11-2 | CASSLREDYYEQYF | TGTGCCAGCAGCTTACGCGAGGACTACTACGAGCAGTACTTC
- | TRBJ2-7 | TRBD1 | TRBV11-2 | CASRGLGTATYEQYF | TGTGCCAGCAGGGGGCTGGGGACAGCTACCTACGAGCAGTACTTC
- | TRBJ1-1 | - | TRBV19 | CASSTESGGDMNTEAFF | TGTGCCAGTAGTACTGAATCGGGGGGGGATATGAACACTGAAGCTTTCTTT
- | TRBJ1-1 | - | TRBV6-5 | CASTSGRLAFF | TGTGCCAGCACCTCAGGAAGATTAGCTTTCTTT
- | TRBJ2-5 | - | TRBV7-9 | CARYHSRLQETQYF | TGTGCCAGATACCACAGCCGGTTGCAAGAGACCCAGTACTTC
once | TRBJ1-2 | - | TRBV21-1 | CASSKGHRDGYTF | TGTGCCAGCAGCAAAGGGCACAGGGATGGCTACACCTTC
- | TRBJ2-7 | TRBD2 | TRBV5-4 | CASSPGGTSGRTTGYEQYF | TGTGCCAGCAGCCCAGGAGGGACTAGCGGGAGGACTACGGGCTACGAGCAGTACTTC
- | TRBJ2-3 | TRBD1 | TRBV9 | CASSSDRGSTDTQYF | TGTGCCAGCAGCTCGGACAGGGGGAGCACAGATACGCAGTATTTT
- | TRBJ2-7 | - | TRBV29-1 | CSVEVTGRYEQYF | TGCAGCGTTGAGGTGACAGGTCGATACGAGCAGTACTTC
- | TRBJ2-7 | - | TRBV14 | CASSHPQGSMYEQYF | TGTGCCAGCAGCCATCCCCAGGGGAGTATGTACGAGCAGTACTTC
- | TRBJ1-1 | TRBD1 | TRBV5-6 | CASSLAGTGGPNTEAFF | TGTGCCAGCAGCTTGGCCGGGACAGGGGGCCCGAACACTGAAGCTTTCTTT
- | TRBJ1-5 | - | TRBV6-1 | CASAVGGLSNQPQHF | TGTGCCAGCGCGGTGGGGGGTTTGAGCAATCAGCCCCAGCATTTT
- | TRBJ1-1 | - | TRBV7-9 | CASSLAGGFEAFF | TGTGCCAGCAGCTTAGCGGGGGGGTTTGAAGCTTTCTTT
once | TRBJ2-1 | TRBD2 | TRBV27 | CASSLGSGRAYNEQFF | TGTGCCAGCAGTTTAGGAAGCGGGAGGGCCTACAATGAGCAGTTCTTC
- | TRBJ1-1 | - | TRBV20-1 | CSASYGGEAFF | TGCAGTGCTAGTTATGGCGGTGAAGCTTTCTTT
once | TRBJ1-1 | - | TRBV7-9 | CASSPGTLEAFF | TGTGCCAGCAGCCCTGGGACACTTGAAGCTTTCTTT
- | TRBJ2-4 | - | TRBV13 | CASSSRGDKNIQYF | TGTGCCAGCAGCTCCCGAGGTGACAAAAACATTCAGTACTTC
- | TRBJ2-7 | - | TRBV19 | CASSMARGYEQYF | TGTGCCAGTAGTATGGCCCGGGGATACGAGCAGTACTTC
- | TRBJ2-6 | - | TRBV7-3 | CASSLKGALSGANVLTF | TGTGCCAGCAGCTTAAAAGGGGCCCTCTCTGGGGCCAACGTCCTGACTTTC
few | TRBJ1-2 | TRBD1 | TRBV27 | CASSPGTGASYGYTF | TGTGCCAGCAGTCCGGGGACAGGGGCGAGCTATGGCTACACCTTC
- | TRBJ2-2 | - | TRBV27 | CASSFGGENTGELFF | TGTGCCAGCAGTTTTGGAGGGGAGAACACCGGGGAGCTGTTTTTT
- | TRBJ1-1 | TRBD1 | TRBV19 | CASSIARQGAGTEAFF | TGTGCCAGTAGTATAGCCCGACAGGGGGCGGGCACTGAAGCTTTCTTT